The T cell receptor beta chain under discussion was sequenced for a study of T cell repertoires in cytomegalovirus infection. TCRdb redid the calling of the reads with MiXCR, one entry per CDR3 protein. The table shows fewer than 350,000 distinct CDR3 sequences, with just under 30% occurring only once. For this clonotype: Its specificity is not known.

Study-level results: CMV carriers with the relevant HLA were identified by cumulative public TCR beta family frequency.

The TCR was taken from a human donor in good health (CMV status not recorded). Some clones in this sample may be carry-over from other donors' samples. Sequencing used cultured PBMCs, obtained from culture after CMV antigen stimulation.

CDR3 protein: CASSLGGRGQPQHF. DNA for the CDR3: TGTGCCAGCAGCTTAGGGGGGAGAGGACAGCCCCAGCATTTT. This chain links TRBV5-5 with TRBJ1-5, with TRBD1 as a possible D gene (6 bases). With 2 bases removed from V and 7 bases from J, the gap between germline ends came to 13 bases. Per the germline V gene, CDR1 is SGHKS and CDR2 is YYEKEE (reference sequence). This CDR3 contains 14 residues.